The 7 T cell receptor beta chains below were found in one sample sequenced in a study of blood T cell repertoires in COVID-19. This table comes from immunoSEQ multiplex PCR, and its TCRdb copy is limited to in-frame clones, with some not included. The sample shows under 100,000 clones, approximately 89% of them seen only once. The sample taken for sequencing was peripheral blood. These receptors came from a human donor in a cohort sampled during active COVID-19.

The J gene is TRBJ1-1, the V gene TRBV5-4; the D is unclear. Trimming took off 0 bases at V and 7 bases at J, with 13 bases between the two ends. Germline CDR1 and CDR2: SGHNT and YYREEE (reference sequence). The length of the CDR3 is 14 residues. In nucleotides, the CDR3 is TGTGCCAGCAGCTTGGACAGATCGGGATATGAAGCTTTCTTT. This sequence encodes CASSLDRSGYEAFF.

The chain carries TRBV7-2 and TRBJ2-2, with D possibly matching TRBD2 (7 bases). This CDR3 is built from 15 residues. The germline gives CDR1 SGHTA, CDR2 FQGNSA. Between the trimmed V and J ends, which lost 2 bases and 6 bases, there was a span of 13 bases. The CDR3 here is CASSLSAGAAGELFF. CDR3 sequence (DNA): TGTGCCAGCAGCTTATCTGCGGGGGCAGCCGGGGAGCTGTTTTTT.

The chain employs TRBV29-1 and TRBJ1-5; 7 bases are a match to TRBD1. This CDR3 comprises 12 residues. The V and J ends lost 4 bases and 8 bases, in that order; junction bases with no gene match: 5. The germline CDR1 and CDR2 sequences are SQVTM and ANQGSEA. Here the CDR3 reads CSVGQGTEPQHF. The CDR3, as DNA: TGCAGCGTTGGACAGGGTACTGAGCCCCAGCATTTT.

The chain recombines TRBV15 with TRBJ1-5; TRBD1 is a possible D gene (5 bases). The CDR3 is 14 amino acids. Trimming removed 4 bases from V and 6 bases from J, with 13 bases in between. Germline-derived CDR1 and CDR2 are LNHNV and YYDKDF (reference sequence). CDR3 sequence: CATSTRALGQPQHF. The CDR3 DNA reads TGTGCCACCAGCACCAGGGCCTTGGGTCAGCCCCAGCATTTT.

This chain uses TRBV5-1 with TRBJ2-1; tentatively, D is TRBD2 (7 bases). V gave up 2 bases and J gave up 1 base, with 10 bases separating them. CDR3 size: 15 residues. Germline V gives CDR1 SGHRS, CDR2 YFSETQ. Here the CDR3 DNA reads TGCGCCAGCAGCTTAGGGGGGGCTTCCTACAATGAGCAGTTCTTC. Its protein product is CASSLGGASYNEQFF.

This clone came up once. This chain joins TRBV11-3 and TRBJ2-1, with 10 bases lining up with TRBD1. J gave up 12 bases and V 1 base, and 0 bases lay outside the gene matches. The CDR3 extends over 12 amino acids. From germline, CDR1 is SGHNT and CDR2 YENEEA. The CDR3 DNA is TGTGCCAGCAGCTTAGGGGACAGGGGGCAGTTCTTC. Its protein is CASSLGDRGQFF. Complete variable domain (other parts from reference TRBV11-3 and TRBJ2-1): EAGVVQSPRYKIIEKKQPVAFWCNPISGHNTLYWYLQNLGQGPELLIRYENEEAVDDSQLPKDRFSAERLKGVDSTLKIQPAELGDSAVYLCASSLGDRGQFFGPGTRLTVL.

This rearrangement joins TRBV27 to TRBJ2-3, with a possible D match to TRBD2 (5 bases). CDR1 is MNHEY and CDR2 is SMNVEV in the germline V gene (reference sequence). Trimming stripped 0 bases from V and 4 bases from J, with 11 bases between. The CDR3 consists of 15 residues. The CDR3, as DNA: TGTGCCAGCAGTTTATCGCGGGTCGGGGCAGATACGCAGTATTTT. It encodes CASSLSRVGADTQYF.